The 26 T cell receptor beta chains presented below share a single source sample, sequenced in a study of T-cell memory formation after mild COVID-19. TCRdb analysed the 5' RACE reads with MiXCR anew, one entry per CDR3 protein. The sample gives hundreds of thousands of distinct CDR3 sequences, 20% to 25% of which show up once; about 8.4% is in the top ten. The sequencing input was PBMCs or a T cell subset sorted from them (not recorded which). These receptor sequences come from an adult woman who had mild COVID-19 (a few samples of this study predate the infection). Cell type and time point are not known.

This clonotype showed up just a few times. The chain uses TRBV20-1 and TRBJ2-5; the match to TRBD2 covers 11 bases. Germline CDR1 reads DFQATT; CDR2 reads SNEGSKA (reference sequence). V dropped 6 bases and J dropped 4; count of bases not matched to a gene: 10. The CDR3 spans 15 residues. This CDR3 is CSAPRGSGGAETQYF. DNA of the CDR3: TGCAGTGCCCCCAGGGGTAGCGGGGGGGCAGAGACCCAGTACTTC.

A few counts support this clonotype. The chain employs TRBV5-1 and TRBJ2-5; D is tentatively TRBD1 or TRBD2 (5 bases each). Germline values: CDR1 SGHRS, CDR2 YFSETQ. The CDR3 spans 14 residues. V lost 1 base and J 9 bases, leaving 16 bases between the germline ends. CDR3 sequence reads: CASSLMRGAGAQYF. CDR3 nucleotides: TGCGCCAGCAGCTTGATGAGGGGCGCGGGCGCCCAGTACTTC. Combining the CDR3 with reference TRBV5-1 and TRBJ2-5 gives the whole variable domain KAGVTQTPRYLIKTRGQQVTLSCSPISGHRSVSWYQQTPGQGLQFLFEYFSETQRNKGNFPGRFSGRQFSNSRSEMNVSTLELGDSALYLCASSLMRGAGAQYFGPGTRLLVL.

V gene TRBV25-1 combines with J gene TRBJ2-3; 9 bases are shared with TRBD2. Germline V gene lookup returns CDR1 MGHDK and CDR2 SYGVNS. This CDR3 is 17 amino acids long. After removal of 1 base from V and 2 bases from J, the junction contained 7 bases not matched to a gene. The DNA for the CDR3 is TGTGCCAGCAGTGAATCCGCGACTAGCGGTTTCACAGATACGCAGTATTTT. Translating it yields CASSESATSGFTDTQYF.

This chain's CDR3 is CAWSSQIPSSGNTIYF. The CDR3 nucleotides read TGTGCCTGGAGTTCACAGATACCCAGCTCTGGAAACACCATATATTTT. The chain links TRBV30 to TRBJ1-3; D gene unclear. This CDR3 has 16 amino acids. V dropped 2 bases and J dropped 0 bases, with 14 bases sitting between them. Looked up from germline, CDR1 is GTSNPN and CDR2 is SVGIG (reference sequence).

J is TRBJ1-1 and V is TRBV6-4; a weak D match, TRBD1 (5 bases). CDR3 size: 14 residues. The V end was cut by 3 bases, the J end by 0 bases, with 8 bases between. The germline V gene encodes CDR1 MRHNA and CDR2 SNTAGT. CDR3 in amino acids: CASSDGGLNTEAFF. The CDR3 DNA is TGTGCCAGCAGTGATGGGGGATTGAACACTGAAGCTTTCTTT.

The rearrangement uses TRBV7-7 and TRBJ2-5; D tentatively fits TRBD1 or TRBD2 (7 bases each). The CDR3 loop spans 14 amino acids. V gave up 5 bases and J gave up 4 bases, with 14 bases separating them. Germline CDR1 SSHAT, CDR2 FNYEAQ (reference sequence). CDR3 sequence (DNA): TGTGCCAGCAGCCCAGGGGGGGGGCGAGAGACCCAGTACTTC. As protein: CASSPGGGRETQYF.

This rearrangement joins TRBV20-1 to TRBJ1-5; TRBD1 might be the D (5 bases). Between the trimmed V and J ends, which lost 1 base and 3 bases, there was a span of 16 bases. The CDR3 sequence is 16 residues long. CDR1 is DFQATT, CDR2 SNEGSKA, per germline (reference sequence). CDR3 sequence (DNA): TGCAGTGCTAGAGTGTCCGGGGGAGCGGCCAATCAGCCCCAGCATTTT. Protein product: CSARVSGGAANQPQHF.

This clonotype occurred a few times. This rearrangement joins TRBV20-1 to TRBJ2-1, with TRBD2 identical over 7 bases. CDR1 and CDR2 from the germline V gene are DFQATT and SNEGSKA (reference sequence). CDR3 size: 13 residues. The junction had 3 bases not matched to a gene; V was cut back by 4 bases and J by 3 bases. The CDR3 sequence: CSAKRDFYNEQFF. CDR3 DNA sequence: TGCAGTGCTAAGCGGGATTTCTACAATGAGCAGTTCTTC.

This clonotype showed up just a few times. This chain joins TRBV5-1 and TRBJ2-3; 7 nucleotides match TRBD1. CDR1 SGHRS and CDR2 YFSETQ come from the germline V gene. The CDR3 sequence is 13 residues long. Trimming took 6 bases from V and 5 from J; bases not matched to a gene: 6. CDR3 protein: CASNRGQGDTQYF. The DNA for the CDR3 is TGCGCCAGCAATAGGGGGCAAGGAGATACGCAGTATTTT.

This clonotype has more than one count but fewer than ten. The CDR3 bases are TGTGCCAGCAGCAAACGACAGGGACGGGTGGGGGACACTGAAGCTTTCTTT. As protein: CASSKRQGRVGDTEAFF. The chain combines TRBV3-1 with TRBJ1-1, with 7 bases fitting TRBD1. V lost 5 bases and J lost 3; bases outside the gene matches: 15. The germline V gene encodes CDR1 LGHDT and CDR2 YNNKEL (reference sequence). The length of the CDR3 is 17 residues.

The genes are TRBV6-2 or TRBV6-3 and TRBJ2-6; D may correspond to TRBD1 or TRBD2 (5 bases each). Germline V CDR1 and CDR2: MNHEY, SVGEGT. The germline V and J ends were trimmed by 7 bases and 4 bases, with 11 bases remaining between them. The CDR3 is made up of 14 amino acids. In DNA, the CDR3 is TGTGCCAGCACCTCAGGGAGCGGGGCCAACGTCCTGACTTTC. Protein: CASTSGSGANVLTF.

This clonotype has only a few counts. The CDR3 DNA follows: TGTGCCAGCAGCGTCCGAGACACCGGGGAGCTGTTTTTT. This codes for CASSVRDTGELFF. The chain combines TRBV9 with TRBJ2-2; no firm D call. The CDR3 length is 13 residues. Between the trimmed V and J ends, which lost 2 bases and 3 bases, there was a span of 5 bases. The germline V gene has CDR1 SGDLS and CDR2 YYNGEE.

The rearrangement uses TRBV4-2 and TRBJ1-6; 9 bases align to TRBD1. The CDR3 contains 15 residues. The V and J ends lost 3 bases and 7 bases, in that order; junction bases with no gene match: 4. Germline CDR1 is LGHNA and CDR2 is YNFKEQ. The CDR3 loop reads CASSQGGTGNSPLHF. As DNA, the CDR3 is TGTGCCAGCAGCCAGGGCGGGACAGGGAATTCACCCCTCCACTTT.

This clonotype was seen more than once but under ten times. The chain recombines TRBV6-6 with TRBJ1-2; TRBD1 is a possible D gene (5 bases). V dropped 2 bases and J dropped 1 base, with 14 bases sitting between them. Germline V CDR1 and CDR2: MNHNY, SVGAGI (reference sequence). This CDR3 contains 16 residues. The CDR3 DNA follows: TGTGCCAGCAGTTACCCGGGGGACCGAGGTAACTATGGCTACACCTTC. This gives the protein CASSYPGDRGNYGYTF.

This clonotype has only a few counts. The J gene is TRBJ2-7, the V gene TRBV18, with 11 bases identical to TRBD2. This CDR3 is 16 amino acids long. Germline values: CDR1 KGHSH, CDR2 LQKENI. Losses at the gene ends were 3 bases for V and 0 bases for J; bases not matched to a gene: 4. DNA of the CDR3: TGTGCCAGCTCACCCGGACTAGCGGGCATCTCCTACGAGCAGTACTTC. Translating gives CASSPGLAGISYEQYF.

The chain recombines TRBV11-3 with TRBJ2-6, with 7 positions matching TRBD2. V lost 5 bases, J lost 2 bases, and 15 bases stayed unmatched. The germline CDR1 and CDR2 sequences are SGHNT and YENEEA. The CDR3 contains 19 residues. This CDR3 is CASSPGSRGEQAGANVLTF. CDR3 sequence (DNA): TGTGCCAGCAGCCCAGGAAGCCGGGGGGAACAGGCTGGGGCCAACGTCCTGACTTTC.

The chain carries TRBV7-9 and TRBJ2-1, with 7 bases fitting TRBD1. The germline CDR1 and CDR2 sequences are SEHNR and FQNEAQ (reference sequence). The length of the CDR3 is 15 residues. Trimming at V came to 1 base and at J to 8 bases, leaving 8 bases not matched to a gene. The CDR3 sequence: CASSLGGGRGDEQFF. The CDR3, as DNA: TGTGCCAGCAGCTTAGGAGGGGGCCGAGGGGATGAGCAGTTCTTC.

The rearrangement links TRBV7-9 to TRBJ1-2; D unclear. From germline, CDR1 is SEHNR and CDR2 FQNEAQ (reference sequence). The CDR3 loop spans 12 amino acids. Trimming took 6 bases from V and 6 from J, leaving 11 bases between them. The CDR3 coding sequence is TGTGCCAGCAGTCGACGGAGCAATGGCTACACCTTC. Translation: CASSRRSNGYTF.

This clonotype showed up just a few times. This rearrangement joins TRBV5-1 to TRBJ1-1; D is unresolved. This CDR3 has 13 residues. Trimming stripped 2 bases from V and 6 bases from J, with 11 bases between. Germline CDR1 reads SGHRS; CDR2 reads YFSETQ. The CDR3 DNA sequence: TGCGCCAGCAGCTTTAGACGGCCGGCTGAAGCTTTCTTT. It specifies CASSFRRPAEAFF.

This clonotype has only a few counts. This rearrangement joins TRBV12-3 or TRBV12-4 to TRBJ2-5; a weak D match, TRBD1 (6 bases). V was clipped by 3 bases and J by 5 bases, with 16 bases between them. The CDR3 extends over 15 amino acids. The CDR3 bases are TGTGCCAGCAGTTTTGGGCCAGGGGCGAGGGAGACCCAGTACTTC. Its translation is CASSFGPGARETQYF.

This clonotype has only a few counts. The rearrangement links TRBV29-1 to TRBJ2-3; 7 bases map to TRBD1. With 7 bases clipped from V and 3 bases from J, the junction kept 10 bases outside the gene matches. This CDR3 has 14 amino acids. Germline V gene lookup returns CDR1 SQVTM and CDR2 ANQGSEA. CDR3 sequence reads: CSDRDSFVTDTQYF. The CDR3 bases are TGCAGCGACCGGGACAGCTTCGTGACAGATACGCAGTATTTT.

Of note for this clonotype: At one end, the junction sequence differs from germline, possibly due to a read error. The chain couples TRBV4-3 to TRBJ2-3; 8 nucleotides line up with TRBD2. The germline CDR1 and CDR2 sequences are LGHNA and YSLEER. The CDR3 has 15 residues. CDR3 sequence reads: CASGQRESSTDTQYF. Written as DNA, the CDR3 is TGCGCCAGCGGCCAGCGGGAGAGCAGCACAGATACGCAGTATTTT.

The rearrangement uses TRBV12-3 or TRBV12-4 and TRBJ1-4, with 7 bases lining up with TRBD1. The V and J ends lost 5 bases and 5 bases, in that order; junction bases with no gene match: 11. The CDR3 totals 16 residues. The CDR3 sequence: CASSRNLGTANEKLFF. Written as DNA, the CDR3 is TGTGCCAGCAGTCGGAACTTAGGGACAGCGAATGAAAAACTGTTTTTT.

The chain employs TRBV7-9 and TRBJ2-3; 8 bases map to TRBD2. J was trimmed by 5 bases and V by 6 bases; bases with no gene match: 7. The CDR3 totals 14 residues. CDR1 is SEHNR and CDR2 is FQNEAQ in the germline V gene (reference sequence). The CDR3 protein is CASRSGTREDTQYF. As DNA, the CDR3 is TGTGCCAGCAGATCCGGGACTAGGGAAGATACGCAGTATTTT.

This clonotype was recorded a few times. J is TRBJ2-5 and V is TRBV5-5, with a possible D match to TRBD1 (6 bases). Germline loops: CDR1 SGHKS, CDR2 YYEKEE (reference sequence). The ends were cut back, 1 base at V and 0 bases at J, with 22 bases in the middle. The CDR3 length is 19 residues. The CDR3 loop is CASSLRTAAFLADQETQYF. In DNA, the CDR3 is TGTGCCAGCAGCTTGCGGACAGCCGCTTTCCTGGCGGACCAAGAGACCCAGTACTTC.

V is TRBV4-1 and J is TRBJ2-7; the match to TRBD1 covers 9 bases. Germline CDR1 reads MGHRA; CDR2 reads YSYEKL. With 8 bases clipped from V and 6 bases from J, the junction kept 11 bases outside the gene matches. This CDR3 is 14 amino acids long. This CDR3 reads CASAPGTGNGEQYF. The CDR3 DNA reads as TGCGCCAGCGCTCCAGGGACAGGGAACGGCGAGCAGTACTTC.